This T cell receptor (beta chain) was identified in a study of read filtering for tumor transcriptome and immune sequencing. Germline-derived CDR1 and CDR2 are SGHTA and FQGNSA. The CDR3 consists of 14 residues. Unmatched junction bases numbered 7, after V lost 4 bases and J lost 10 bases. Sampling of bone marrow took place during active disease in every patient. The library was built from about 0.4 ug RNA with molecular barcoded adaptors for alpha/delta and beta/gamma chains. TCRdb called the reads again in MiXCR, with one record for every CDR3 protein. This table has 30,000 to 50,000 distinct CDR3 sequences, 12% appearing once. This clonotype has ten or more counts.

Source material: a population of CD138-negative cells sorted from bone marrow. The chain joins TRBV7-2 to TRBJ1-6; 7 positions agree with TRBD1. The origin of this receptor is a donor at least 40 years old with multiple myeloma. Here the CDR3 reads CASSSIQGQSPLHF. DNA for the CDR3: TGTGCCAGCAGCTCTATACAGGGGCAGTCACCCCTCCACTTT.